The 31 T cell receptor beta chains below all came from one sample that was sequenced in a study of memory CD4+ T cells and cytomegalovirus serostatus. The sort gate was single viable CD3+CD4+CD8-CD45RO+ cells for memory CD4+ T cells. The assay was immunoSEQ multiplex PCR, and TCRdb's table has in-frame clones only and misses some. This sample carries approximately 92,000 clones, 80% of them seen once, and the ten largest clones take around 3.6%. Material for sequencing was memory CD4+ T cells from blood. The receptors were gathered from an adult in good health and CMV-seropositive.

The chain uses TRBV19 and TRBJ2-1; TRBD2 matches at 15 bases. Germline V gives CDR1 LNHDA, CDR2 SQIVND (reference sequence). The CDR3 spans 19 residues. Trimming at V came to 6 bases and at J to 2 bases, leaving 11 bases not matched to a gene. The DNA for the CDR3 is TGTGCCAGTAGCCCCCGGGGACTAGCGGGAGGCGGCGCCTACAATGAGCAGTTCTTC. It codes for CASSPRGLAGGGAYNEQFF.

As regards this clone: The junction differs from germline at one of its ends, possibly a read error. V and J are TRBV7-7 and TRBJ2-5; D is tentatively TRBD1 or TRBD2 (6 bases each). The CDR3 is 15 amino acids. Germline CDR1 is SSHAT and CDR2 is FNYEAQ (reference sequence). CDR3 region: CASSLALQGRETQYF. The CDR3 DNA follows: TGTGCTAGCAGCTTAGCCCTGCAGGGGAGGGAGACCCAGTACTTC.

V gene TRBV4-1 combines with J gene TRBJ1-1; TRBD1 might be the D (6 bases). The CDR3 is 18 residues long. The germline V and J ends were trimmed by 4 bases and 0 bases, with 21 bases remaining between them. Germline CDR1 MGHRA, CDR2 YSYEKL. CDR3 amino acids: CASSLTTGQVSMNTEAFF. In DNA form, the CDR3 reads TGCGCCAGCAGCCTAACAACGGGACAAGTTTCCATGAACACTGAAGCTTTCTTT.

CDR3 bases: TGTGCCAGCAGTCTCACCGGGACTAGCGGGAGGGATGAGCAGTTCTTC. Translation: CASSLTGTSGRDEQFF. The chain couples TRBV28 to TRBJ2-1; 16 bases are a match to TRBD2. Germline assignment: CDR1 MDHEN and CDR2 SYDVKM. V shed 5 bases and J 8 bases; nucleotides not matched to a gene: 6. CDR3 size: 16 residues.

This CDR3 is CASSRSGTGPNEQYF. DNA for the CDR3: TGTGCCAGCAGCCGTTCCGGGACAGGTCCCAACGAGCAGTACTTC. The chain uses TRBV4-2 and TRBJ2-7; 8 nucleotides align to TRBD1. The CDR3 spans 15 residues. The V gene end was trimmed by 4 bases and the J gene end by 5 bases; junction bases not matched to a gene: 10. CDR1 and CDR2 (germline): LGHNA, YNFKEQ.

The chain carries TRBV9 and TRBJ2-5, with TRBD2 matching over 12 bases. Germline V lookup: CDR1 SGDLS, CDR2 YYNGEE. The CDR3 runs to 16 residues. Unmatched junction bases numbered 4, after V lost 0 bases and J lost 4 bases. In nucleotides, the CDR3 is TGTGCCAGCAGCGTAGGAGGACTAGCGGGAATAGAGACCCAGTACTTC. Encoded protein: CASSVGGLAGIETQYF.

Only a few counts were recorded for this clone. This chain connects TRBV29-1 to TRBJ1-2, with D maybe TRBD1 (5 bases). CDR3 length equals 15 residues. The V and J ends lost 6 bases and 7 bases respectively, with 24 bases between them. Germline V gene data show CDR1 as SQVTM and CDR2 as ANQGSEA. In DNA, the CDR3 is TGCAGCGTATCGGGTAAACAGGCGGGGTATAGTGGCTACACCTTC. Its translation: CSVSGKQAGYSGYTF.

This sequence joins TRBV7-9 and TRBJ1-2; D gene ambiguous. Looked up from germline, CDR1 is SEHNR and CDR2 is FQNEAQ (reference sequence). V lost 5 bases and J 2 bases, leaving 12 bases between the germline ends. The CDR3 runs to 14 residues. The chain's CDR3 is CASSAPGGNYGYTF. The CDR3 bases are TGTGCCAGCAGCGCCCCAGGAGGGAACTATGGCTACACCTTC.

There are a few counts of this clone. This chain connects TRBV11-3 to TRBJ2-7, with D unclear. CDR3 length: 12 residues. V lost 5 bases and J 3 bases, leaving 8 bases between the germline ends. Germline loops: CDR1 SGHNT, CDR2 YENEEA. The CDR3 is CASSRSGYEQYF. CDR3 DNA: TGTGCCAGCAGCAGGTCGGGCTACGAGCAGTACTTC.

This chain uses TRBV7-9 with TRBJ1-2; D ambiguous. Germline V gives CDR1 SEHNR, CDR2 FQNEAQ (reference sequence). This CDR3 has 15 amino acids. The V end was cut by 7 bases, the J end by 0 bases, with 15 bases between. In nucleotides, the CDR3 is TGTGCCAGCACCGATAAGCGGGAACCTAACTATGGCTACACCTTC. It encodes CASTDKREPNYGYTF.

The CDR3: CASSLGGLYGYTF. In DNA form, the CDR3 reads TGTGCCAGCAGCTTGGGCGGACTCTATGGCTACACCTTC. The rearrangement uses TRBV5-5 and TRBJ1-2; D not certain. Per germline, CDR1 SGHKS and CDR2 YYEKEE (reference sequence). The germline V and J ends were trimmed by 0 bases and 4 bases, with 7 bases remaining between them. This CDR3 is built from 13 residues.

As regards this clone: One end of the junction is discordant with germline, which a read error may explain. V and J are TRBV28 and TRBJ1-2, with D perhaps TRBD1 (6 bases). The CDR3 runs to 12 residues. The germline V gene has CDR1 MDHEN and CDR2 SYDVKM. The CDR3 DNA is TGTGCCAGCAGTCCCTCAGACAGGCGGGACTACTTC. This codes for CASSPSDRRDYF.

Only a few counts were recorded for this clone. The chain is built from TRBV5-1 and TRBJ2-3, with 8 positions matching TRBD1. J gave up 6 bases and V 4 bases, and 7 bases lay outside the gene matches. The CDR3 is 14 amino acids. CDR1 is SGHRS and CDR2 is YFSETQ in the germline V gene. The CDR3 loop is CASSDGTGLDTQYF. The DNA for the CDR3 is TGCGCCAGCAGCGACGGGACAGGACTGGATACGCAGTATTTT.

This clone was seen a few times. The CDR3 loop is CASSVTSGAEQFF. Here the CDR3 DNA reads TGTGCCAGTAGTGTAACTAGCGGGGCCGAGCAGTTCTTC. The gene calls are TRBV19 and TRBJ2-1, with 10 positions matching TRBD2. The CDR3 length is 13 residues. Trimming removed 5 bases from V and 10 bases from J; junction bases left unmatched: 5. The V gene's germline CDR1 is LNHDA and CDR2 SQIVND (reference sequence).

This chain links TRBV5-4 with TRBJ2-5, with D possibly being TRBD1 (5 bases). CDR1 and CDR2 (germline): SGHNT, YYREEE (reference sequence). The V and J ends lost 4 bases and 3 bases respectively, with 13 bases between them. The CDR3 is 14 amino acids. The CDR3 loop reads CASSPGPAEETQYF. In DNA form, the CDR3 reads TGTGCCAGCAGCCCAGGGCCTGCTGAAGAGACCCAGTACTTC.

The chain employs TRBV5-1 and TRBJ2-1; 7 bases agree with TRBD2. CDR1 and CDR2 from the germline V gene are SGHRS and YFSETQ. With 0 bases clipped from V and 5 bases from J, the junction kept 2 bases outside the gene matches. CDR3 length: 14 amino acids. The CDR3 DNA reads TGCGCCAGCAGCTTGGAAGCGGGAAACAATGAGCAGTTCTTC. Translating gives CASSLEAGNNEQFF.

The chain couples TRBV19 to TRBJ2-5; tentatively, D is TRBD1 or TRBD2 (5 bases each). The CDR3 runs to 13 residues. Germline CDR1 is LNHDA and CDR2 is SQIVND (reference sequence). The germline V and J ends were trimmed by 9 bases and 4 bases, with 15 bases remaining between them. The CDR3 loop reads CASASVRGETQYF. The CDR3 bases are TGTGCCAGCGCCTCTGTGAGGGGAGAGACCCAGTACTTC. The full variable domain, with the rest looked up from reference TRBV19 and TRBJ2-5, is DGGITQSPKYLFRKEGQNVTLSCEQNLNHDAMYWYRQDPGQGLRLIYYSQIVNDFQKGDIAEGYSVSREKKESFPLTVTSAQKNPTAFYLCASASVRGETQYFGPGTRLLVL.

The V and J genes are TRBV7-3 and TRBJ2-5; 7 bases match TRBD2. The germline V gene encodes CDR1 SGHTA and CDR2 FQGTGA. V shed 5 bases and J 0 bases; nucleotides not matched to a gene: 3. The CDR3 has 14 amino acids. In DNA, the CDR3 is TGTGCCAGCAGCCTCGGGACTAACCAAGAGACCCAGTACTTC. It translates to CASSLGTNQETQYF.

The count of this clone is one. The genes are TRBV7-2 and TRBJ2-7; 8 nucleotides line up with TRBD1. The CDR3 consists of 15 residues. J was trimmed by 2 bases and V by 4 bases; bases with no gene match: 7. Germline CDR1 and CDR2: SGHTA and FQGNSA. The CDR3 here is CASSSFGQGTYEQYF. The DNA of the CDR3 is TGTGCCAGCAGCTCTTTCGGACAGGGAACCTACGAGCAGTACTTC.

As to this clone: The identical CDR3 is also encoded by other nucleotide sequences in the sample. CDR3 residues: CASSPPRSSYNEQFF. The CDR3 coding sequence is TGTGCCAGCTCACCACCGAGGAGCTCCTACAATGAGCAGTTCTTC. The V gene is TRBV18, the J gene TRBJ2-1, with D uncertain. Per germline, CDR1 KGHSH and CDR2 LQKENI. The CDR3 consists of 15 residues. V dropped 0 bases and J dropped 0 bases, with 6 bases sitting between them. The full variable domain, with the rest looked up from reference TRBV18 and TRBJ2-1, is NAGVMQNPRHLVRRRGQEARLRCSPMKGHSHVYWYRQLPEEGLKFMVYLQKENIIDESGMPKERFSAEFPKEGPSILRIQQVVRGDSAAYFCASSPPRSSYNEQFFGPGTRLTVL.

This clone occurred a few times. The chain employs TRBV19 and TRBJ2-1; possibly TRBD1 for D (6 bases). The germline gives CDR1 LNHDA, CDR2 SQIVND (reference sequence). This CDR3 has 15 residues. The V end was cut by 4 bases, the J end by 0 bases, with 10 bases between. Here the CDR3 reads CASSKPDSSYNEQFF. CDR3 DNA: TGTGCCAGTAGTAAGCCGGACAGCTCCTACAATGAGCAGTTCTTC.

The chain links TRBV4-3 to TRBJ1-4; D perhaps matches TRBD1 (5 bases). This CDR3 region has 16 residues. V was clipped by 2 bases and J by 2 bases, with 12 bases between them. The V gene's germline CDR1 is LGHNA and CDR2 YSLEER. CDR3 in DNA: TGCGCCAGCAGCCAACTCAGTAGGGGTACTAATGAAAAACTGTTTTTT. This translates into CASSQLSRGTNEKLFF.

The genes are TRBV2 and TRBJ1-6, with 7 nucleotides matching TRBD1. The V gene end was trimmed by 6 bases and the J gene end by 6 bases; junction bases not matched to a gene: 8. CDR1 is SNHLY, CDR2 FYNNEI, per germline. The CDR3 has 15 residues. The DNA of the CDR3 is TGTGCCAGCAGATTTTCCTACAGGGGTAATTCACCCCTCCACTTT. Its protein product is CASRFSYRGNSPLHF.

For this clone: A junction end diverges from the germline sequence, so it may reflect a read error. V and J are TRBV28 and TRBJ2-5; D is perhaps TRBD2 (6 bases). The CDR3 covers 12 residues. From germline, CDR1 is MDHEN and CDR2 SYDVKM. This CDR3 is CASSLRSGRPDF. As DNA, the CDR3 is TGTGCCAGCAGTTTGCGATCAGGGAGGCCCGACTTC.

The chain carries TRBV2 and TRBJ1-1; D might be TRBD1 (6 bases). Per germline, CDR1 SNHLY and CDR2 FYNNEI. CDR3 size: 13 residues. The ends were cut back, 4 bases at V and 2 bases at J, with 8 bases in the middle. CDR3 protein: CASSGTVNTEAFF. The CDR3 nucleotides are TGTGCCAGCAGTGGGACAGTAAACACTGAAGCTTTCTTT.

The rearrangement uses TRBV19 and TRBJ2-4; TRBD1 matches at 7 bases. The CDR3 totals 16 residues. Unmatched junction bases numbered 8, after V lost 5 bases and J lost 1 base. Germline CDR1 LNHDA, CDR2 SQIVND (reference sequence). CDR3 amino acids: CASSPEGAAAKNIQYF. In DNA, the CDR3 is TGTGCCAGTAGTCCCGAGGGGGCGGCTGCCAAAAACATTCAGTACTTC. Supplemented by reference TRBV19 and TRBJ2-4, the full variable domain reads DGGITQSPKYLFRKEGQNVTLSCEQNLNHDAMYWYRQDPGQGLRLIYYSQIVNDFQKGDIAEGYSVSREKKESFPLTVTSAQKNPTAFYLCASSPEGAAAKNIQYFGAGTRLSVL.

The chain links TRBV4-1 to TRBJ2-7, with D possibly being TRBD2 (5 bases). Germline assignment: CDR1 MGHRA and CDR2 YSYEKL. The CDR3 consists of 15 residues. Deletions cut 0 bases from V and 6 bases from J, with 15 bases between. CDR3 region: CASSQDGRAGVEQYF. CDR3 DNA sequence: TGCGCCAGCAGCCAAGATGGGCGGGCCGGGGTCGAGCAGTACTTC.

This chain links TRBV4-2 with TRBJ2-7; 8 nucleotides align to TRBD1. Germline assignment: CDR1 LGHNA and CDR2 YNFKEQ. The CDR3 extends over 15 amino acids. Trimming took 6 bases from V and 0 from J; bases not matched to a gene: 7. CDR3 amino acids: CASSPGTGDSYEQYF. The CDR3 bases are TGTGCCAGCAGTCCCGGGACAGGCGACTCCTACGAGCAGTACTTC.

The gene calls are TRBV28 and TRBJ1-1; perhaps TRBD1 as D (6 bases). V lost 2 bases and J 10 bases, leaving 20 bases between the germline ends. The CDR3 consists of 15 residues. CDR1 and CDR2 from the germline V gene are MDHEN and SYDVKM. The CDR3 nucleotides read TGTGCCAGCAGTTTAAGCACGATGAAGCAGGGGAGAGCTTTCTTT. Amino acid sequence: CASSLSTMKQGRAFF.

The rearrangement joins TRBV28 to TRBJ2-2; 9 bases match TRBD2. The CDR3 is 14 amino acids. Trimming cost V 5 bases and J 11 bases; bases outside gene matches: 9. Germline V gene sequence: CDR1 MDHEN, CDR2 SYDVKM. In DNA form, the CDR3 reads TGTGCCAGCAGTCCACCCCGAGCGGGAGGTGAGCTGTTTTTT. Residues: CASSPPRAGGELFF. Based on the CDR3 plus reference TRBV28 and TRBJ2-2, the full variable domain is DVKVTQSSRYLVKRTGEKVFLECVQDMDHENMFWYRQDPGLGLRLIYFSYDVKMKEKGDIPEGYSVSREKKERFSLILESASTNQTSMYLCASSPPRAGGELFFGEGSRLTVL.

The chain combines TRBV2 with TRBJ2-1, with D uncertain. CDR3 length: 15 amino acids. Germline loops: CDR1 SNHLY, CDR2 FYNNEI. Trimming cost V 4 bases and J 6 bases, with 16 bases left between them. The DNA for the CDR3 is TGTGCCAGCAGTGGGGCTGGAGCCGGGTTCAATGAGCAGTTCTTC. Its protein product is CASSGAGAGFNEQFF.